This T cell receptor (beta chain) came from a study of T cell responses to AZD1222 COVID-19 vaccine. At the level of the study: Second-dose recipients at about 4 or about 12 weeks were treated as one pooled group. General observations from the study: Repertoire sampling occurred only after the peak T cell response. There were vaccine-associated CD4 TCRs across spike, dominant at 160-218 and 743-854. A mostly white British donor set with more females was recruited, and clonal diversity was possibly underestimated.

Concerning this clone itself: The antigen is unknown.

Sequenced by immunoSEQ multiplex PCR; TCRdb stores in-frame clones only, minus some. The sample has more than 85,000 clones, around nine tenths seen once. Trimming pared 7 bases from V and 5 bases from J, leaving 17 bases between. The CDR3 extends over 14 amino acids. Germline V gene lookup returns CDR1 LGHDT and CDR2 YNNKEL (reference sequence). The sequence was collected from an adult in good health. The chain carries TRBV3-1 (or the pseudogene TRBV3-2) and TRBJ2-5; unclear D gene. Sequencing used peripheral blood, obtained on day 0 of AZD1222 vaccination. CDR3 coding DNA: TGTGCCAGCACGCAAGATGCCAGTTCCGAGACCCAGTACTTC. It encodes CASTQDASSETQYF.